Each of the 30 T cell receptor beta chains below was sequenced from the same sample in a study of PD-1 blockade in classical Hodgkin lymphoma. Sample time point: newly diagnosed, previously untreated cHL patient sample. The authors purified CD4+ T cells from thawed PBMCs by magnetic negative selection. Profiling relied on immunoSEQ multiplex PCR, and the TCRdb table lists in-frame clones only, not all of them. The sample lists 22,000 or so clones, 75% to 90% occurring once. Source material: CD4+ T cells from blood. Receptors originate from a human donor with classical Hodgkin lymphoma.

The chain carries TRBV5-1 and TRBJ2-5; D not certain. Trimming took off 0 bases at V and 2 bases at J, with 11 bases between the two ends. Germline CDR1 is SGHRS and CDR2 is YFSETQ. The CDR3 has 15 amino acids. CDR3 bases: TGCGCCAGCAGCTTGGCGGGTGTACCTCAAGAGACCCAGTACTTC. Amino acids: CASSLAGVPQETQYF.

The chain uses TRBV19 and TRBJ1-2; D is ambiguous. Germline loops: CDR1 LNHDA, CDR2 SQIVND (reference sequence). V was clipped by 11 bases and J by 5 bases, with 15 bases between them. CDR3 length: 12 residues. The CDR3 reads CAGYETPYGYTF. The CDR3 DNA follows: TGTGCCGGCTACGAGACGCCATATGGCTACACCTTC.

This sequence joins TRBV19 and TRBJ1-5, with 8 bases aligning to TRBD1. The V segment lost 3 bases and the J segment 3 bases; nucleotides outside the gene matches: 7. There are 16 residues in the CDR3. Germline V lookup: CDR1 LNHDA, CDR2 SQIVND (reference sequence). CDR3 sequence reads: CASSIGDRWDNQPQHF. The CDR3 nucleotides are TGTGCCAGTAGTATCGGGGACAGGTGGGACAATCAGCCCCAGCATTTT.

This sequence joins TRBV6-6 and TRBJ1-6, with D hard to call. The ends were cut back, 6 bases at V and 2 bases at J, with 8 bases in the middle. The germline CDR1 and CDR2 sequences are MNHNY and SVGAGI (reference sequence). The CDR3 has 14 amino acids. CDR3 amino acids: CASRGAAYNSPLHF. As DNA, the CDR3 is TGTGCCAGCAGGGGTGCCGCCTATAATTCACCCCTCCACTTT.

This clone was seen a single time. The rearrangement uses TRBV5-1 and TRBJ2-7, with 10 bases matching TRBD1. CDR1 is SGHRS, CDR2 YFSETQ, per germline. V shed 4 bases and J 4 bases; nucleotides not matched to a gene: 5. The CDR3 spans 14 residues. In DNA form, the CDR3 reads TGCGCCAGCAGCCGGGACAGGGGAGTGTACGAGCAGTACTTC. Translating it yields CASSRDRGVYEQYF.

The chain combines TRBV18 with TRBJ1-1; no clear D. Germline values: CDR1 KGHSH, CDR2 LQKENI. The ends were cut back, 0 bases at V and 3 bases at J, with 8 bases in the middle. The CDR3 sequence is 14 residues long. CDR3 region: CASSPPRGHTEAFF. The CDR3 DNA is TGTGCCAGCTCACCACCGAGAGGACACACTGAAGCTTTCTTT.

CDR3 DNA: TGTGCCAGCAGCTCCCGGGACGGTGAAAGAGGGGCCAACGTCCTGACTTTC. Protein product: CASSSRDGERGANVLTF. The gene calls are TRBV5-4 and TRBJ2-6, with D possibly called TRBD1 or TRBD2 (5 bases each). CDR1 and CDR2 from the germline V gene are SGHNT and YYREEE (reference sequence). Trimming removed 3 bases at V and 4 bases at J, with 17 bases between. CDR3 length equals 17 residues.

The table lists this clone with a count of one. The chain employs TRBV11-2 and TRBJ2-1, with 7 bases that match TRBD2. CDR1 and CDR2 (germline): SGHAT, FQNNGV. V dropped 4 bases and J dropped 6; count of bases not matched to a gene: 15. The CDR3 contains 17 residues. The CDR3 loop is CASSSREAREISNEQFF. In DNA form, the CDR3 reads TGTGCCAGCAGCTCCAGAGAGGCGCGGGAGATCTCCAATGAGCAGTTCTTC.

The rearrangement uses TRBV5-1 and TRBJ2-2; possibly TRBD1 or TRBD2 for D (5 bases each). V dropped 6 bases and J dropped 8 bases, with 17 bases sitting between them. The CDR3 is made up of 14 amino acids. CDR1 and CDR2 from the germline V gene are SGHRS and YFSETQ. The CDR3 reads CASIEGPLLGELFF. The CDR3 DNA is TGCGCCAGCATCGAGGGGCCGTTATTAGGGGAGCTGTTTTTT.

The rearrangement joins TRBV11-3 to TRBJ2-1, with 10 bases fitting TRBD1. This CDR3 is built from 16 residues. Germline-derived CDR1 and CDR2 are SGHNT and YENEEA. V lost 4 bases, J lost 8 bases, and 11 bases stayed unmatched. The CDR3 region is CASSSVWDRGFYEQFF. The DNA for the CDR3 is TGTGCCAGCAGCTCTGTATGGGACAGGGGTTTCTATGAGCAGTTCTTC.

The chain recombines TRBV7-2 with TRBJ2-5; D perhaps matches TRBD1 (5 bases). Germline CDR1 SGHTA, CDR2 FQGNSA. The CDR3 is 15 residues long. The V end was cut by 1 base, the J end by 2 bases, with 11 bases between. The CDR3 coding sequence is TGTGCCAGCAGCTTAGTTTTGGCAGGGCAAGAGACCCAGTACTTC. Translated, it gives CASSLVLAGQETQYF.

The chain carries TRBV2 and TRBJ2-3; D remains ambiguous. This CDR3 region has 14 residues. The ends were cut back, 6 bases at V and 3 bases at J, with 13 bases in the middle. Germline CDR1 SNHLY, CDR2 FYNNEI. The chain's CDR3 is CASSPSQMTDTQYF. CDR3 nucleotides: TGTGCCAGCAGCCCCTCTCAGATGACAGATACGCAGTATTTT.

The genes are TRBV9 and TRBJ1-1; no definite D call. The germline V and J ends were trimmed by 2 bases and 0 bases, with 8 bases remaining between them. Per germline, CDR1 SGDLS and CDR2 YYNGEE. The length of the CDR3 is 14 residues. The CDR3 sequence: CASSVSWLNTEAFF. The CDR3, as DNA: TGTGCCAGCAGCGTCTCCTGGTTGAACACTGAAGCTTTCTTT.

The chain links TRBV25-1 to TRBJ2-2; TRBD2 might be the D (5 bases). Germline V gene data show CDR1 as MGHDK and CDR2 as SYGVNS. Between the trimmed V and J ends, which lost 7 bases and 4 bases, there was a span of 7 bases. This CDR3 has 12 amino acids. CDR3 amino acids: CASNGGTGELFF. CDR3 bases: TGTGCCAGCAATGGAGGCACCGGGGAGCTGTTTTTT.

The CDR3 region has the DNA TGTGCCAGCAGCTTAGCGAGGCAAAATAGCAATCAGCCCCAGCATTTT. It specifies CASSLARQNSNQPQHF. J is TRBJ1-5 and V is TRBV7-2; D uncertain. V was pared by 0 bases and J by 0 bases, with 9 bases between. The CDR3 extends over 16 amino acids. CDR1 is SGHTA and CDR2 is FQGNSA in the germline V gene.

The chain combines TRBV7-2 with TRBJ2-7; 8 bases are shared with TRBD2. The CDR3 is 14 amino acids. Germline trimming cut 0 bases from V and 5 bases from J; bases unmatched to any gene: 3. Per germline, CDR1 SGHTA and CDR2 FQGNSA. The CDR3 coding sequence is TGTGCCAGCAGCTTAGCACCGGGAGGGAACGAGCAGTACTTC. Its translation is CASSLAPGGNEQYF.

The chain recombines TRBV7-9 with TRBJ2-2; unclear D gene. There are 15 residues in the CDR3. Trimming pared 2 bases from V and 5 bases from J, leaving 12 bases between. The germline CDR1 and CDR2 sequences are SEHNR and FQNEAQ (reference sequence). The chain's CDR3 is CASSLKLPPTGELFF. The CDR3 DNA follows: TGTGCCAGCAGCTTAAAACTTCCTCCTACCGGGGAGCTGTTTTTT.

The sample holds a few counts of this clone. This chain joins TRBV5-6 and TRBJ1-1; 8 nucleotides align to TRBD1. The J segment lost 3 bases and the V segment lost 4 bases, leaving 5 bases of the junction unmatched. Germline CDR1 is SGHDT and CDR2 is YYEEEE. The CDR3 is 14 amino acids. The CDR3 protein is CASSVTGEHTEAFF. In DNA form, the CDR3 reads TGTGCCAGCAGCGTGACAGGGGAGCACACTGAAGCTTTCTTT.

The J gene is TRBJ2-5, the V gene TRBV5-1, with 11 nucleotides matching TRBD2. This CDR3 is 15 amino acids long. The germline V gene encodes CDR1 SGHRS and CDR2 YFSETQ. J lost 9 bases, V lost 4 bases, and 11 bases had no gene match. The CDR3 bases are TGCGCCAGCAGCCCTACTAGCGGGGGCCCGGGGGCCCAGTACTTC. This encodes CASSPTSGGPGAQYF.

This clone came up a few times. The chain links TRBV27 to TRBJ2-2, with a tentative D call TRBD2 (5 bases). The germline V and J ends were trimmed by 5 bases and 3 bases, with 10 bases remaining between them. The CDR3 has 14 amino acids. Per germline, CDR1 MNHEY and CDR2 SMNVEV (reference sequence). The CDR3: CASSIEGYTGELFF. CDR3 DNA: TGTGCCAGCAGTATCGAGGGATACACCGGGGAGCTGTTTTTT.

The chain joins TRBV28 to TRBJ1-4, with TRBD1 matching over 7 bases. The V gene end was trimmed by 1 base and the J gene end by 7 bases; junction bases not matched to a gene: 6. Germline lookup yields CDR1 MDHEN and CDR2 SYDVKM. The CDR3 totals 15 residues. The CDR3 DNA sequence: TGTGCCAGCAGTTTATTGACAGGGTTTAGTGAAAAACTGTTTTTT. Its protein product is CASSLLTGFSEKLFF.

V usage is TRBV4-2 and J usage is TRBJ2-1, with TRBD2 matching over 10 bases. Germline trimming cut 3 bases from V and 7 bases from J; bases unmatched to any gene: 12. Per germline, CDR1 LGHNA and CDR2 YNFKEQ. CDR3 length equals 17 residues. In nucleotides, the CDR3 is TGTGCCAGCAGCCAGCAACCCGGGACTAGCGCGAGGAATGAGCAGTTCTTC. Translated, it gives CASSQQPGTSARNEQFF.

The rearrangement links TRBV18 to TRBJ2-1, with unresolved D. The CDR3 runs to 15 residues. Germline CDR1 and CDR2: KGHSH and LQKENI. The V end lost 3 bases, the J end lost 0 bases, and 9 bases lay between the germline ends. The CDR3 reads CASSPGTFSYNEQFF. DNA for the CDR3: TGTGCCAGCTCACCGGGCACGTTCTCCTACAATGAGCAGTTCTTC.

The CDR3 loop reads CASSGAGSGQETQYF. The DNA for the CDR3 is TGTGCCAGCAGCGGCGCAGGGTCAGGGCAAGAGACCCAGTACTTC. The chain links TRBV5-4 to TRBJ2-5; TRBD1 might be the D (5 bases). This CDR3 is 15 amino acids long. The ends were cut back, 4 bases at V and 2 bases at J, with 15 bases in the middle. Germline values: CDR1 SGHNT, CDR2 YYREEE (reference sequence). Filled out from reference TRBV5-4 and TRBJ2-5, the complete variable domain reads ETGVTQSPTHLIKTRGQQVTLRCSSQSGHNTVSWYQQALGQGPQFIFQYYREEENGRGNFPPRFSGLQFPNYSSELNVNALELDDSALYLCASSGAGSGQETQYFGPGTRLLVL.

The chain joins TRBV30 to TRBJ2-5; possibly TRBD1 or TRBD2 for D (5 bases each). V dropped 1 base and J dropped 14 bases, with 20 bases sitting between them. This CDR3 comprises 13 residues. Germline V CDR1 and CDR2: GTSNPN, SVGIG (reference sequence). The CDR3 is CAWSEVRGDPTYF. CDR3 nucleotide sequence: TGTGCCTGGAGTGAGGTGAGAGGGGACCCAACTTACTTC. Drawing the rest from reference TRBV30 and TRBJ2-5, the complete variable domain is SQTIHQWPATLVQPVGSPLSLECTVEGTSNPNLYWYRQAAGRGLQLLFYSVGIGQISSEVPQNLSASRPQDRQFILSSKKLLLSDSGFYLCAWSEVRGDPTYFGPGTRLLVL.

CDR3 bases: TGTGCCAGCAGCTTCCGGGACAGGCCCTACGAGCAGTACTTC. Protein: CASSFRDRPYEQYF. The gene calls are TRBV7-9 and TRBJ2-7; 8 bases align to TRBD1. Germline CDR1 and CDR2: SEHNR and FQNEAQ (reference sequence). CDR3 length equals 14 residues. The trim removed 3 bases at V and 2 bases at J, leaving 3 bases unmatched.

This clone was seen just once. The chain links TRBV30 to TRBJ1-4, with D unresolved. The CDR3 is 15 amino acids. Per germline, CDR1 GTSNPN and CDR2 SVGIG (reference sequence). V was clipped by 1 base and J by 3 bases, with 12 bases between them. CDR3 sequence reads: CAWSAHSRSNEKLFF. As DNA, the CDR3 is TGTGCCTGGAGTGCCCACAGTAGGTCTAATGAAAAACTGTTTTTT.

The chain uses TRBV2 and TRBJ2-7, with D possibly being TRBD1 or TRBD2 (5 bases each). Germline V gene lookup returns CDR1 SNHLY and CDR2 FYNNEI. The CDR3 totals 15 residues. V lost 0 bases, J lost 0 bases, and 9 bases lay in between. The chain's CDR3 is CASSEAPGSSYEQYF. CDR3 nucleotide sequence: TGTGCCAGCAGTGAAGCTCCAGGGAGCTCCTACGAGCAGTACTTC.

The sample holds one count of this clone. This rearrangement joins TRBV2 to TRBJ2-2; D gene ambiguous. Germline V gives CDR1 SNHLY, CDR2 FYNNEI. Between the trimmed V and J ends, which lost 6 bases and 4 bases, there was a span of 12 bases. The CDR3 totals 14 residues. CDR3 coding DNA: TGTGCCAGCAGGATAGGACGGGTCACCGGGGAGCTGTTTTTT. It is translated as CASRIGRVTGELFF.

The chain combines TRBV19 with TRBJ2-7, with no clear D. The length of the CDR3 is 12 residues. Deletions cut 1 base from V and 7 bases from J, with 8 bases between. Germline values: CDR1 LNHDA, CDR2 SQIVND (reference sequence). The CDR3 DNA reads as TGTGCCAGTAGTATAGCGTCATGGGAGCAGTACTTC. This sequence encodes CASSIASWEQYF.